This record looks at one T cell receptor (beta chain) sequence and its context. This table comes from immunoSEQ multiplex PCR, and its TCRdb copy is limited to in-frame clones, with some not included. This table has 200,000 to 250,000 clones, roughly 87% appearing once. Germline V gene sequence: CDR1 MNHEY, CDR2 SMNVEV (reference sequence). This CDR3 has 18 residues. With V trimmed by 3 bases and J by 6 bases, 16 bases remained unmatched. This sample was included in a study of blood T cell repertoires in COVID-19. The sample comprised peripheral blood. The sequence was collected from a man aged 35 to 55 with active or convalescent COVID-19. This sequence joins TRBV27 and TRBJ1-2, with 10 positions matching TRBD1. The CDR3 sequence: CASSFAPGTGVVQDGYTF. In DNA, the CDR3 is TGTGCCAGCAGTTTCGCTCCCGGGACAGGGGTAGTCCAGGATGGCTACACCTTC.